The 25 T cell receptor beta chains given below trace back to one sample, sequenced in a study of blood T cells in healthy people across ages. Then a second PCR, running about 6 to 11 cycles, was carried out with a sample-barcoded 5' primer and a J-beta primer mix. Each CDR3 protein is one row after TCRdb ran MiXCR on the 5' RACE reads. The table shows more than 450,000 distinct CDR3 sequences, with about 27% occurring only once. These same records also appear under a second study, on T cells of mothers and their children.

The material sequenced was blood. These receptors all come from a boy under 10 years old in good health.

A word on this clonotype: A read error is possible here, since a much larger clone lies one base away. The chain carries TRBV29-1 and TRBJ2-2, with a weak D call TRBD2 (5 bases). Per germline, CDR1 SQVTM and CDR2 ANQGSEA. The CDR3 runs 12 residues. CDR3 region: CSVALNTGEPFF. CDR3 in DNA: TGCAGCGTAGCATTAAACACCGGGGAGCCGTTTTTT.

The rearrangement links TRBV30 to TRBJ2-7; D gene uncertain. The CDR3 length is 13 residues. With 2 bases removed from V and 4 bases from J, the gap between germline ends came to 12 bases. CDR1 is GTSNPN and CDR2 is SVGIG in the germline V gene (reference sequence). The CDR3, as DNA: TGTGCCTGGAGTAGACCCGGCGGATACGAGCAGTACTTC. This encodes CAWSRPGGYEQYF. The whole variable domain, remainder taken from reference TRBV30 and TRBJ2-7, is SQTIHQWPATLVQPVGSPLSLECTVEGTSNPNLYWYRQAAGRGLQLLFYSVGIGQISSEVPQNLSASRPQDRQFILSSKKLLLSDSGFYLCAWSRPGGYEQYFGPGTRLTVT.

The chain links TRBV7-2 to TRBJ2-1; the D gene could be TRBD1 or TRBD2 (5 bases each). The V and J ends lost 9 bases and 10 bases respectively, with 22 bases between them. There are 14 residues in the CDR3. CDR1 and CDR2 (germline): SGHTA, FQGNSA. The CDR3 here is CASRTPGTGFEQFF. The DNA of the CDR3 is TGTGCCAGTAGAACACCAGGGACGGGTTTCGAGCAGTTCTTC. Full variable domain (remainder filled in from reference TRBV7-2 and TRBJ2-1): GAGVSQSPSNKVTEKGKDVELRCDPISGHTALYWYRQSLGQGLEFLIYFQGNSAPDKSGLPSDRFSAERTGGSVSTLTIQRTQQEDSAVYLCASRTPGTGFEQFFGPGTRLTVL.

V and J are TRBV7-3 and TRBJ2-1, with a possible D match to TRBD1 (5 bases). The germline gives CDR1 SGHTA, CDR2 FQGTGA. Trimming removed 2 bases at V and 7 bases at J, with 9 bases between. This CDR3 is built from 13 residues. For the CDR3, the DNA is TGTGCCAGCAGCTTATCCAGGGAAAATGAGCAGTTCTTC. It yields the protein CASSLSRENEQFF.

On this clonotype itself: One end of the junction is discordant with germline, which a read error may explain. This chain connects TRBV7-6 to TRBJ2-3, with 7 bases that match TRBD2. The length of the CDR3 is 15 residues. Germline V lookup: CDR1 SGHVS, CDR2 FNYEAQ. The CDR3 DNA reads as TGTGCCAGCAGCCTAGCGGAGACCGAGGGGAATACGCAGTATTTT. Encoded protein: CASSLAETEGNTQYF.

The table lists this clonotype with a count of one. The chain joins TRBV28 to TRBJ1-4, with D possibly matching TRBD1 (5 bases). The CDR3 loop spans 13 amino acids. CDR1 and CDR2 from the germline V gene are MDHEN and SYDVKM. Trimming removed 3 bases at V and 8 bases at J, with 10 bases between. CDR3 DNA sequence: TGTGCCAGCAGTTTGCCCTGGGGGGAAAAACTGTTTTTT. This encodes CASSLPWGEKLFF.

The sample holds a few counts of this clonotype. The rearrangement links TRBV20-1 to TRBJ2-4; D not certain. V was clipped by 3 bases and J by 8 bases, with 14 bases between them. Germline CDR1 reads DFQATT; CDR2 reads SNEGSKA (reference sequence). The CDR3 spans 13 residues. The CDR3 DNA follows: TGCAGTGCTAGTCAGCTCGGCGGTCACATTCAGTACTTC. This encodes CSASQLGGHIQYF.

The genes are TRBV10-3 and TRBJ2-5; TRBD2 agrees at 7 bases. The end of the DNA aligns better with TRBJ2-7, so the J call may be wrong. The CDR3 totals 15 residues. The germline V gene encodes CDR1 ENHRY and CDR2 SYGVKD. The CDR3 spells CAISESGGSAYEQYF. CDR3 nucleotide sequence: TGTGCCATCAGTGAGTCAGGCGGGAGTGCCTACGAGCAGTACTTC.

This clonotype was found a few times. V gene TRBV12-3 or TRBV12-4 combines with J gene TRBJ2-5; TRBD1 might be the D (6 bases). The DNA end is a closer match to TRBJ2-7, so the J assignment may be wrong. The CDR3 sequence is 14 residues long. The CDR3 DNA follows: TGTGCCAGCAGCTCAGACAGGTTCCTGTACGAGCAGTACTTC. Its translation is CASSSDRFLYEQYF.

The gene calls are TRBV20-1 and TRBJ1-4; D may be TRBD1 (5 bases). The CDR3 length is 12 residues. With 3 bases removed from V and 7 bases from J, the gap between germline ends came to 9 bases. Germline CDR1 is DFQATT and CDR2 is SNEGSKA (reference sequence). This CDR3 is CSARGEVEKLFF. CDR3 DNA sequence: TGCAGTGCTAGGGGGGAAGTTGAAAAACTGTTTTTT.

This clonotype was detected only a few times. The chain combines TRBV7-2 with TRBJ2-7, with TRBD2 matching 15 bases. Germline V gene lookup returns CDR1 SGHTA and CDR2 FQGNSA. Germline trimming cut 5 bases from V and 3 bases from J; bases unmatched to any gene: 5. This CDR3 region has 16 residues. The CDR3 spells CASSTRTSGRVYEQYF. The CDR3 coding sequence is TGTGCCAGCAGCACCCGGACTAGCGGGAGGGTCTACGAGCAGTACTTC.

The chain combines TRBV5-1 with TRBJ1-2, with 7 bases identical to TRBD1. V shed 3 bases and J 0 bases; nucleotides not matched to a gene: 8. In germline, CDR1 is SGHRS, CDR2 YFSETQ. The length of the CDR3 is 16 residues. The CDR3 is CASSSGTVRPNYGYTF. Written as DNA, the CDR3 is TGCGCCAGCAGCTCTGGGACAGTTAGGCCTAACTATGGCTACACCTTC. The full variable domain, in which reference TRBV5-1 and TRBJ1-2 provide the parts outside the CDR3, is KAGVTQTPRYLIKTRGQQVTLSCSPISGHRSVSWYQQTPGQGLQFLFEYFSETQRNKGNFPGRFSGRQFSNSRSEMNVSTLELGDSALYLCASSSGTVRPNYGYTFGSGTRLTVV.

This chain connects TRBV20-1 to TRBJ1-4; unclear D gene. The germline V gene encodes CDR1 DFQATT and CDR2 SNEGSKA (reference sequence). Between the trimmed V and J ends, which lost 3 bases and 7 bases, there was a span of 12 bases. The CDR3 is made up of 13 amino acids. CDR3 sequence reads: CSASARMGEKLFF. The CDR3 region has the DNA TGCAGTGCTAGCGCAAGGATGGGTGAAAAACTGTTTTTT.

The chain links TRBV7-2 to TRBJ1-4; D is perhaps TRBD1 (5 bases). CDR3 length: 15 residues. CDR1 is SGHTA and CDR2 is FQGNSA in the germline V gene. Trimming removed 3 bases from V and 3 bases from J, with 11 bases in between. For the CDR3, the DNA is TGTGCCAGCAGCTTCCCCGGGGGTTCTAATGAAAAACTGTTTTTT. Amino acid sequence: CASSFPGGSNEKLFF.

The chain links TRBV5-1 to TRBJ2-7; a weak D match, TRBD2 (6 bases). Germline CDR1 reads SGHRS; CDR2 reads YFSETQ. With 5 bases removed from V and 0 bases from J, the gap between germline ends came to 12 bases. The CDR3 has 14 residues. CDR3 sequence reads: CASRTRESSYEQYF. The CDR3 coding sequence is TGCGCCAGCAGAACACGGGAGAGCTCCTACGAGCAGTACTTC.

This chain connects TRBV10-3 to TRBJ2-4, with D hard to call. Trimming shortened V by 7 bases and J by 0 bases, and 16 bases separated the two germline ends. The CDR3 runs to 16 residues. Germline CDR1 ENHRY, CDR2 SYGVKD. The CDR3 DNA is TGTGCCATCATTTCGAATGCTGGCGAAGCCAAAAACATTCAGTACTTC. Protein: CAIISNAGEAKNIQYF.

This clonotype was seen a few times. The chain employs TRBV29-1 and TRBJ1-2, with D perhaps matching TRBD1 (6 bases). This CDR3 has 14 amino acids. The V gene's germline CDR1 is SQVTM and CDR2 ANQGSEA. V lost 4 bases to trimming and J lost 5 bases, with 17 bases between them. In DNA form, the CDR3 reads TGCAGCGTTGCTCTCCAGGGGCTGGGATATGGCTACACCTTC. Protein product: CSVALQGLGYGYTF.

V and J are TRBV20-1 and TRBJ2-5; 16 bases fit TRBD2. Germline values: CDR1 DFQATT, CDR2 SNEGSKA (reference sequence). V lost 3 bases to trimming and J lost 6 bases; unmatched junction nucleotides: 7. The length of the CDR3 is 16 residues. DNA of the CDR3: TGCAGTGCTAGGGGACTAGCGGGGGGGCCAGGGAAGACCCAGTACTTC. Protein: CSARGLAGGPGKTQYF.

This clonotype was counted only a few times. This chain joins TRBV24-1 and TRBJ2-1, with TRBD2 identical over 11 bases. The ends lost 7 bases at V and 2 bases at J; junction bases unmatched: 3. CDR1 KGHDR and CDR2 SFDVKD come from the germline V gene. The length of the CDR3 is 15 residues. CDR3 region: CATSPSGGPYNEQFF. The CDR3 coding sequence is TGTGCCACCAGCCCTAGCGGGGGGCCCTACAATGAGCAGTTCTTC.

This clonotype was counted between two and nine times. This sequence joins TRBV21-1 and TRBJ2-2; TRBD2 is the table's D call and was not checked against the DNA. TRBV21-1 is given as a pseudogene. CDR3 length equals 18 residues. CDR3 sequence (DNA): TGTGCCAGCAGCAAAGGGGTCATTTGGAGGGTTAACACCGGGGAGCTGTTTTTT. It specifies CASSKGVIWRVNTGELFF.

The chain joins TRBV15 to TRBJ2-7; TRBD1 matches at 8 bases. In germline, CDR1 is LNHNV, CDR2 YYDKDF (reference sequence). This CDR3 has 13 amino acids. V dropped 5 bases and J dropped 0; count of bases not matched to a gene: 0. For the CDR3, the DNA is TGTGCCACCAGCGGACAGGGCTCCTACGAGCAGTACTTC. It yields the protein CATSGQGSYEQYF.

The CDR3 spells CSAFVPGESSYEQYF. The CDR3 nucleotides are TGCAGTGCTTTCGTTCCAGGGGAGTCGTCCTACGAGCAGTACTTC. V and J are TRBV20-1 and TRBJ2-7; possible D gene TRBD1, 6 bases. Deletions cut 5 bases from V and 1 base from J, with 18 bases between. The length of the CDR3 is 15 residues. From germline, CDR1 is DFQATT and CDR2 SNEGSKA (reference sequence).

The chain recombines TRBV5-1 with TRBJ2-5; D may be TRBD1 (6 bases). With 3 bases removed from V and 2 bases from J, the gap between germline ends came to 14 bases. The CDR3 spans 15 residues. Germline V gene data show CDR1 as SGHRS and CDR2 as YFSETQ. The CDR3 region is CASSSSGQSQETQYF. The CDR3 DNA sequence: TGCGCCAGCAGCTCGTCCGGACAGTCGCAAGAGACCCAGTACTTC.

The V and J genes are TRBV7-2 and TRBJ2-1; 13 positions match TRBD2. J lost 0 bases, V lost 2 bases, and 4 bases had no gene match. CDR3 length: 18 amino acids. Germline V CDR1 and CDR2: SGHTA, FQGNSA. The CDR3 reads CASSLRTSGGLSYNEQFF. As DNA, the CDR3 is TGTGCCAGCAGCTTAAGGACTAGCGGGGGCCTCTCCTACAATGAGCAGTTCTTC.

This clonotype was seen a few times. V is TRBV6-6 and J is TRBJ2-5, with TRBD2 identical over 13 bases. The germline V gene encodes CDR1 MNHNY and CDR2 SVGAGI (reference sequence). This CDR3 region has 16 residues. The junction had 3 bases not matched to a gene; V was cut back by 5 bases and J by 0 bases. This CDR3 reads CASSTTSGGYQETQYF. The DNA for the CDR3 is TGTGCCAGCAGTACGACTAGCGGGGGGTACCAAGAGACCCAGTACTTC.